What follows describes a single T cell receptor beta chain. These data originate in a study of OX40 agonist ivuxolimab in advanced cancers. TCRdb's table, derived via immunoSEQ multiplex PCR, lists solely in-frame clones and lacks some. Among 25,000 to 30,000 clones listed, roughly 80% were seen once. Trimming at V came to 8 bases and at J to 3 bases, leaving 10 bases not matched to a gene. The CDR3 consists of 14 residues. CDR1 is GTSNPN, CDR2 SVGIG, per germline (reference sequence). The material sequenced was CD4+ or CD8+ T cells sorted from blood, taken in a trial of the OX40 agonist ivuxolimab. The rearrangement uses TRBV30 and TRBJ2-7, with 10 bases identical to TRBD2. This sequence originates from an adult with an advanced solid tumor such as melanoma, head and neck, liver or kidney cancer. The CDR3 sequence is CAGSIAGGGYEQYF. In nucleotides, the CDR3 is TGTGCCGGTTCTATAGCGGGGGGCGGCTACGAGCAGTACTTC.